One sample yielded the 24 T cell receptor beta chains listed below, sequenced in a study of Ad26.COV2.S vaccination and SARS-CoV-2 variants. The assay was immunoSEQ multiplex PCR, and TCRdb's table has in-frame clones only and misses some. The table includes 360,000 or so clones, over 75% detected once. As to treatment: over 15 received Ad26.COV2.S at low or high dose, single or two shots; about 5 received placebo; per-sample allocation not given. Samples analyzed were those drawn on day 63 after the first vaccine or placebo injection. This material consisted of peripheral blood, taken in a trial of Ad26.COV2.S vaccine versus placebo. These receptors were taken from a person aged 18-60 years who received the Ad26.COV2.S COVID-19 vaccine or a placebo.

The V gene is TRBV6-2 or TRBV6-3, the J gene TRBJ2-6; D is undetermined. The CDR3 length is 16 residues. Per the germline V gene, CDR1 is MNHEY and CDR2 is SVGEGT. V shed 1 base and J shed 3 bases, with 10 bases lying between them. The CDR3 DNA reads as TGTGCCAGCAGTTACTTAATTGCCAGTGGGGCCAACGTCCTGACTTTC. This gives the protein CASSYLIASGANVLTF.

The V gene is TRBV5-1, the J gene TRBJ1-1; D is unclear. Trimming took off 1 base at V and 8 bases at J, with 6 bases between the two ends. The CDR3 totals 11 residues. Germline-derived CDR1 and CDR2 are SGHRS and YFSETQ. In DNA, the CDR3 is TGCGCCAGCAGCTTGTTGGGGGAAGCTTTCTTT. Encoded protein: CASSLLGEAFF.

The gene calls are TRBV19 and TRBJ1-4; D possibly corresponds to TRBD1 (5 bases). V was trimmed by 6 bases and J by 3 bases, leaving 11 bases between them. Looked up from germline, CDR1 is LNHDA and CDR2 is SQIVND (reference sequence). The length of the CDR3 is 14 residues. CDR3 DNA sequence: TGTGCCAGTAGGTCGGGACGATCTAATGAAAAACTGTTTTTT. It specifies CASRSGRSNEKLFF. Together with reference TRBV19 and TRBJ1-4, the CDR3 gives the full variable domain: DGGITQSPKYLFRKEGQNVTLSCEQNLNHDAMYWYRQDPGQGLRLIYYSQIVNDFQKGDIAEGYSVSREKKESFPLTVTSAQKNPTAFYLCASRSGRSNEKLFFGSGTQLSVL.

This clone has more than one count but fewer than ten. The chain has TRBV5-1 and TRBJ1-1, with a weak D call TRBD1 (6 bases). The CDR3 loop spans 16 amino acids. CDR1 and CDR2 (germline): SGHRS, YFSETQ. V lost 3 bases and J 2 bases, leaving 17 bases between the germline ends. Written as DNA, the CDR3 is TGCGCCAGCAGCTCTCCAAGGACAGAAATAAACACTGAAGCTTTCTTT. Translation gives CASSSPRTEINTEAFF.

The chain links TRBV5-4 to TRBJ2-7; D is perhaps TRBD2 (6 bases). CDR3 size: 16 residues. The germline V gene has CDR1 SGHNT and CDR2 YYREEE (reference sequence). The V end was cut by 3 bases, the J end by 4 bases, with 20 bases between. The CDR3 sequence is CASSSEGWRLGYEQYF. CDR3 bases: TGTGCCAGCAGCTCGGAGGGGTGGAGATTAGGGTACGAGCAGTACTTC.

This CDR3 reads CASSVEGSLDTQYF. In nucleotides, the CDR3 is TGTGCCAGCAGCGTAGAGGGTAGTTTAGATACGCAGTATTTT. V is TRBV9 and J is TRBJ2-3, with D hard to call. The V and J ends lost 0 bases and 5 bases respectively, with 10 bases between them. Germline CDR1 SGDLS, CDR2 YYNGEE. There are 14 residues in the CDR3.

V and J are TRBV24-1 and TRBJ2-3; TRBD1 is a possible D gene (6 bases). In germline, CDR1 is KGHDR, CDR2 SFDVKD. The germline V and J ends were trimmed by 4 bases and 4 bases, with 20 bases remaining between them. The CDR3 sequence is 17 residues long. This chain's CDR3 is CATSDSTQGLIADTQYF. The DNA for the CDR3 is TGTGCCACCAGTGACAGCACACAGGGTCTTATCGCAGATACGCAGTATTTT.

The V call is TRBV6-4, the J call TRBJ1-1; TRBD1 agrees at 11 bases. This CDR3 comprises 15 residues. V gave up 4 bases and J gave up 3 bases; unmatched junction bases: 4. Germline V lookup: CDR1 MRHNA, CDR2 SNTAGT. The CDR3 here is CASSGAGQGDTEAFF. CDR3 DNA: TGTGCCAGCAGTGGGGCGGGACAGGGGGACACTGAAGCTTTCTTT.

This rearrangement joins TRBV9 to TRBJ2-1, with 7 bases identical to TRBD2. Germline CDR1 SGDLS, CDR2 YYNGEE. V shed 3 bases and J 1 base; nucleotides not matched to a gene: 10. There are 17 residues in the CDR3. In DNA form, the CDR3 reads TGTGCCAGCAGCGCGCGGGGTGGCGGGGGATCCTACAATGAGCAGTTCTTC. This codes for CASSARGGGGSYNEQFF.

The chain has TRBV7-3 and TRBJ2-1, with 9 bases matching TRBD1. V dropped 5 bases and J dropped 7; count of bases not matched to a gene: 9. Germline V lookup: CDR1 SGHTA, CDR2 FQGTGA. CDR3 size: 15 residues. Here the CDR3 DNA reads TGTGCCAGCAGCCCTATGGGGACAGGGTCGAATGAGCAGTTCTTC. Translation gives CASSPMGTGSNEQFF.

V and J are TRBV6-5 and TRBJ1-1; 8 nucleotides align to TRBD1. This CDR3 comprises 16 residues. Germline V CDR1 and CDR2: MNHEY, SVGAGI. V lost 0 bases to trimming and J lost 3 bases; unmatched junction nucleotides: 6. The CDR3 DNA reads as TGTGCCAGCAGTTACTCCAGGACAGGGAGACACACTGAAGCTTTCTTT. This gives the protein CASSYSRTGRHTEAFF.

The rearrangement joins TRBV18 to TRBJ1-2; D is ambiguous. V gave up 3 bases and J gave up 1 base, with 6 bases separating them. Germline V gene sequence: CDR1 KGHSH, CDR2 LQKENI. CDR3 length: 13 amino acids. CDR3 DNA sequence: TGTGCCAGCTCACCCTCCGGTAACTATGGCTACACCTTC. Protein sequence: CASSPSGNYGYTF.

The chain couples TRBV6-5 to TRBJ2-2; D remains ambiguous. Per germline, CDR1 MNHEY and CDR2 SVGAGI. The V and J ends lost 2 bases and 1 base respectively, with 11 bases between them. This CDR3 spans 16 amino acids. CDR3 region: CASSYIVPKNTGELFF. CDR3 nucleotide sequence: TGTGCCAGCAGTTACATCGTGCCCAAGAACACCGGGGAGCTGTTTTTT.

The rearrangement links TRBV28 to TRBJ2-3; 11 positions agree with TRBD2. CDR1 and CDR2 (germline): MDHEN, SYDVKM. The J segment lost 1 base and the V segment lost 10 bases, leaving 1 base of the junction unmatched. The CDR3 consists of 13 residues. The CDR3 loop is CAMGLAGTDTQYF. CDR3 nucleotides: TGTGCCATGGGACTAGCGGGCACAGATACGCAGTATTTT. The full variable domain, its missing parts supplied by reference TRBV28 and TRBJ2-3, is DVKVTQSSRYLVKRTGEKVFLECVQDMDHENMFWYRQDPGLGLRLIYFSYDVKMKEKGDIPEGYSVSREKKERFSLILESASTNQTSMYLCAMGLAGTDTQYFGPGTRLTVL.

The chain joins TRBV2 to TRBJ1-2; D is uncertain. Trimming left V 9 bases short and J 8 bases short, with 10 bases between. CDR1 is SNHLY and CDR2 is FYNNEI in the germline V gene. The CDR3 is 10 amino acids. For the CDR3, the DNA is TGTGCCAGGGGGAAAGTGGGCTACACCTTC. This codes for CARGKVGYTF.

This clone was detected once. CDR3 DNA: TGTGCCAGCAGCCAAGGACAGGGGGGCCACTATGGCTACACCTTC. Translating it yields CASSQGQGGHYGYTF. The rearrangement uses TRBV3-1 (or the pseudogene TRBV3-2) and TRBJ1-2, with TRBD1 identical over 9 bases. Per germline, CDR1 LGHDT and CDR2 YNNKEL (reference sequence). This CDR3 is 15 amino acids long. V gave up 1 base and J gave up 3 bases; unmatched junction bases: 3.

The CDR3 here is CASSLLEKVNEQFF. The CDR3 DNA follows: TGCGCCAGCAGCTTGTTGGAAAAGGTGAATGAGCAGTTCTTC. The chain links TRBV5-1 to TRBJ2-1; no firm D call. Trimming cost V 1 base and J 7 bases, with 12 bases left between them. In germline, CDR1 is SGHRS, CDR2 YFSETQ. The CDR3 contains 14 residues.

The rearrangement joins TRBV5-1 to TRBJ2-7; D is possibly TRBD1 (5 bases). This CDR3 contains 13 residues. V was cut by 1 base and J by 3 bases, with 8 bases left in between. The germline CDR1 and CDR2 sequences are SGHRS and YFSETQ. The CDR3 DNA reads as TGCGCCAGCAGCTTGAGGGGAAGCTACGAGCAGTACTTC. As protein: CASSLRGSYEQYF.

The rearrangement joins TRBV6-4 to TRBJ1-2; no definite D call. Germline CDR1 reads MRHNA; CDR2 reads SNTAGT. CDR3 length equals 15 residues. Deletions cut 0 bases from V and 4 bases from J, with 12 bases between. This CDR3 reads CASSDSATGSYGYTF. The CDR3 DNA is TGTGCCAGCAGTGACTCGGCTACGGGGTCCTATGGCTACACCTTC.

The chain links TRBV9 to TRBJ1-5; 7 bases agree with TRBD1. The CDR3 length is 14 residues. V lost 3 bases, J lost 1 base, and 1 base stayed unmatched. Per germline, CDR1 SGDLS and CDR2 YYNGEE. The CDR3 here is CASSEQGSNQPQHF. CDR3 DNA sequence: TGTGCCAGCAGCGAACAGGGGAGCAATCAGCCCCAGCATTTT.

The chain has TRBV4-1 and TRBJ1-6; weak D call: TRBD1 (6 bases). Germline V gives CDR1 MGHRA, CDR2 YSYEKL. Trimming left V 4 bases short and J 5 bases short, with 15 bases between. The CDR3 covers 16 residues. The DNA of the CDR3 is TGCGCCAGCAGCCCACTGGCGGGACACGATAATTCACCCCTCCACTTT. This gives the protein CASSPLAGHDNSPLHF.

CDR3 sequence: CASSQGAQPYGYTF. In DNA form, the CDR3 reads TGTGCCAGTAGCCAGGGGGCGCAACCCTATGGCTACACCTTC. The rearrangement uses TRBV19 and TRBJ1-2, with TRBD1 identical over 8 bases. The J segment lost 4 bases and the V segment lost 6 bases, leaving 7 bases of the junction unmatched. Germline CDR1 is LNHDA and CDR2 is SQIVND (reference sequence). CDR3 size: 14 residues.

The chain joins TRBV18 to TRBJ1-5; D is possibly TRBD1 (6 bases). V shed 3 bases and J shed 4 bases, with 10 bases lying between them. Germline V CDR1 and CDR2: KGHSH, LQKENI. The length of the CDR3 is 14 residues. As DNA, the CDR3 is TGTGCCAGCTCACCCTCCGGACAGAATCAGCCCCAGCATTTT. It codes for CASSPSGQNQPQHF.

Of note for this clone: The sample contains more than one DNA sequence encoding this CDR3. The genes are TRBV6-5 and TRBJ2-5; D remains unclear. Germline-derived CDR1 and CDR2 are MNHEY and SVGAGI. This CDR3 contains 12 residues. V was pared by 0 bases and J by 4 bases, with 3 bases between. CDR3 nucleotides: TGTGCCAGCAGTTACTCGAGAGAGACCCAGTACTTC. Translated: CASSYSRETQYF.